This record covers a single T cell receptor beta chain. The sample belongs to a study of beta chain features in type 1 diabetes. Study summary: Comparable age, gender and cell yields were observed in patients relative to healthy donors.

Expressed TCRB transcripts were sequenced, since all the RNA that had been isolated was reverse transcribed. Using immunoSEQ multiplex PCR, the repertoire was profiled, and TCRdb retains in-frame clones only, with some absent. The sample lists around 340,000 clones, around 8% occurring once. Germline values: CDR1 SGHRS, CDR2 YFSETQ. The CDR3 is 14 amino acids. Trimming pared 6 bases from V and 5 bases from J, leaving 14 bases between. Purity exceeding 95% was reached by all sorted populations. The gene calls are TRBV5-1 and TRBJ2-2; weak D call: TRBD2 (5 bases). Sequences were obtained from central memory CD4+ T cells from blood. This TCR was sampled from a woman in her late teens or twenties in good health. The DNA of the CDR3 is TGCGCCAGCACCGGGCAGTCGGGGACCGGGGAGCTGTTTTTT. This codes for CASTGQSGTGELFF.